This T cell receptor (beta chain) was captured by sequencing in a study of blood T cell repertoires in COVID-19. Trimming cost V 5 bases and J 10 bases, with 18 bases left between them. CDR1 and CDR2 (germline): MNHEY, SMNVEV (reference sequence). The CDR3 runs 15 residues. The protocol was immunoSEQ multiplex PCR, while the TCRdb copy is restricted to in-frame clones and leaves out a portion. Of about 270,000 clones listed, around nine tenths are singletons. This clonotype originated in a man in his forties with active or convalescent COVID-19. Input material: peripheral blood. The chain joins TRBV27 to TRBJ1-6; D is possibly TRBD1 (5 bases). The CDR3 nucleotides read TGTGCCAGCAGTCCCTCTCCGGGGGTTCACTCACCCCTCCACTTT. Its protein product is CASSPSPGVHSPLHF.